What follows describes a single T cell receptor (beta chain). The target antigen is unknown. Trimming removed 2 bases from V and 6 bases from J; junction bases left unmatched: 6. CDR3 length: 14 amino acids. Germline V gene sequence: CDR1 SGHDT, CDR2 YYEEEE. The data were taken from a study of cytomegalovirus exposure and HLA in healthy donors. Overall study findings and caveats: Later on, analysis showed that most CMV-associated TCR beta chains appeared to be HLA-restricted. It is likely that the observed cluster of highly shared sequence variants was a sequencing artifact.

This PCR relied on a set of 60 Vbeta primers and 13 Jbeta primers. Libraries were prepared by immunoSEQ multiplex PCR; TCRdb keeps only in-frame clonotypes and omits some of them. The sample lists tens of thousands of clones; 65% to 80% were seen once. Sequenced material: PBMCs. The TCR was taken from a man aged 60 to 75 in good health and CMV-seronegative. The J gene is TRBJ1-2, the V gene TRBV5-6, with 8 bases matching TRBD1. CDR3 nucleotide sequence: TGTGCCAGCAGCTTTGTACAGGGGGGGAATGGCTACACCTTC. Protein: CASSFVQGGNGYTF.